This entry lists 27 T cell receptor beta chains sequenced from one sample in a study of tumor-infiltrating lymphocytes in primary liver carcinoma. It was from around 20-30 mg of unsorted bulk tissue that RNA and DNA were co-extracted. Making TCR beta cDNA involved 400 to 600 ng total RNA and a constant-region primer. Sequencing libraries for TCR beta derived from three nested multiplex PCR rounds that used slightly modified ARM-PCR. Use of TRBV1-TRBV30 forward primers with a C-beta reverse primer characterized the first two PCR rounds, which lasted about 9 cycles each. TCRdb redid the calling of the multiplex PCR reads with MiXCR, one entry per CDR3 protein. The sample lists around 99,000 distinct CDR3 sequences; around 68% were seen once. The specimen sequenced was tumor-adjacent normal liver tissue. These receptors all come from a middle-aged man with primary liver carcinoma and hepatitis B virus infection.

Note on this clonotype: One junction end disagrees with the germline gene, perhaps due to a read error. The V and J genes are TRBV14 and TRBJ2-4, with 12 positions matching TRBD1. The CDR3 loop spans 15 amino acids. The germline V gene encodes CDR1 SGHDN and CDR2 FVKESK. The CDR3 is CASSQGQGARNIRYF. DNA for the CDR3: TGTGCCAGCAGCCAGGGACAGGGGGCGCGGAACATTCGGTACTTC.

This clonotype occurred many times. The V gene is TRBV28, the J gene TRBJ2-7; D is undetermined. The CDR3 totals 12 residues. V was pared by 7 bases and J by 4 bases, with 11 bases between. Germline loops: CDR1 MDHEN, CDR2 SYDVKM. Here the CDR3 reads CASKPRTYEQYF. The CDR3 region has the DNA TGTGCCAGCAAACCCAGGACGTACGAGCAGTACTTC.

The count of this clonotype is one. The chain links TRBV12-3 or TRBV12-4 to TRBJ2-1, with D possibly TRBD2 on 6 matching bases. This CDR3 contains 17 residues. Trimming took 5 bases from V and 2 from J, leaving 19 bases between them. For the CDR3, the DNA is TGTGCCAGCAGTCCTCAGGGCAGGAGGGCCGCCTACAATGAGCAGTTCTTC. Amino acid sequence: CASSPQGRRAAYNEQFF.

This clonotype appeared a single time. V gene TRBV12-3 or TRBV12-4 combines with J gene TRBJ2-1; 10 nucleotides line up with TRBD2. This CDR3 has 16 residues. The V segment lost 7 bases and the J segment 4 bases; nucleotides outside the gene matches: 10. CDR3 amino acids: CASNELAGDRYNEQFF. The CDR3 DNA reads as TGTGCCAGCAACGAGCTAGCGGGGGACCGGTACAATGAGCAGTTCTTC.

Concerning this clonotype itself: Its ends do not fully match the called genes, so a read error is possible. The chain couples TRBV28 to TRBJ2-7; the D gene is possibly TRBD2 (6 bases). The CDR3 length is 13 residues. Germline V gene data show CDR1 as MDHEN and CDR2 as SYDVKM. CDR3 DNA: TGTGCCAACAGTTTGGGGATGGCGGGAGAGCAGTACTTC. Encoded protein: CANSLGMAGEQYF.

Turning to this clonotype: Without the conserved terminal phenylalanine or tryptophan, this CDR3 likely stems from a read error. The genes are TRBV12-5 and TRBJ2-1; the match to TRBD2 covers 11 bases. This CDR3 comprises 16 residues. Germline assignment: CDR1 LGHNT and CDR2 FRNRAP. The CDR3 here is CTSGLVLAGEGNEQFL. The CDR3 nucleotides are TGTACTAGTGGTTTGGTACTAGCGGGAGAGGGGAATGAGCAGTTCCTC.

CDR3 amino acids: CASRLSQAKNIQYF. DNA of the CDR3: TGTGCCAGCAGGCTATCTCAAGCCAAAAACATTCAGTACTTC. The chain combines TRBV5-4 with TRBJ2-4; no firm D call. This CDR3 is built from 14 residues. The V gene lost 5 bases and the J gene lost 0 bases, with 9 bases spanning the gap. The germline gives CDR1 SGHNT, CDR2 YYREEE (reference sequence).

Written as DNA, the CDR3 is TGTGCCAGCAGCTCCCATGGTGTAGACACCGGGGAGCTGTTTTTT. Translated, it gives CASSSHGVDTGELFF. The chain combines TRBV11-2 with TRBJ2-2, with D uncertain. The V gene's germline CDR1 is SGHAT and CDR2 FQNNGV. The V and J ends lost 4 bases and 3 bases respectively, with 12 bases between them. The CDR3 runs 15 residues.

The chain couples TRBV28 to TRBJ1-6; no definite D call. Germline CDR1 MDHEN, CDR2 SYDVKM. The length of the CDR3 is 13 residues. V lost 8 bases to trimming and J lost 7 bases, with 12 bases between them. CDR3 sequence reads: CASGSGRNSPLHF. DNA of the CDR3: TGTGCCAGCGGTTCGGGTCGGAATTCACCCCTCCACTTT.

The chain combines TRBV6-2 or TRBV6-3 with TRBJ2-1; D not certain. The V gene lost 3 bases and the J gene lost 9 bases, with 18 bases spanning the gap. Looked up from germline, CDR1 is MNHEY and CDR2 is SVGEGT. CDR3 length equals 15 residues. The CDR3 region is CASSYRTQVVVEQFF. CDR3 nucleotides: TGTGCCAGCAGTTATAGAACCCAGGTGGTGGTTGAGCAGTTCTTC.

The CDR3 region is CNFGRHTGELFF. The CDR3 coding sequence is TGCAACTTCGGAAGGCACACCGGGGAGCTGTTTTTT. V usage is TRBV29-1 and J usage is TRBJ2-2; D unresolved. This CDR3 has 12 residues. Germline V lookup: CDR1 SQVTM, CDR2 ANQGSEA.

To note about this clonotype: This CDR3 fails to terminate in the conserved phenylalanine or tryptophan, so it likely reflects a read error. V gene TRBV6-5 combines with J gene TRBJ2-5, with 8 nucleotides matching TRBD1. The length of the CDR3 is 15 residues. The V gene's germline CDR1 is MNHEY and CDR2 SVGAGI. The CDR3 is CASSDPGGGVETQYL. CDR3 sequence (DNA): TGTGCCAGCAGTGATCCAGGGGGCGGGGTGGAGACTCAGTACTTA.

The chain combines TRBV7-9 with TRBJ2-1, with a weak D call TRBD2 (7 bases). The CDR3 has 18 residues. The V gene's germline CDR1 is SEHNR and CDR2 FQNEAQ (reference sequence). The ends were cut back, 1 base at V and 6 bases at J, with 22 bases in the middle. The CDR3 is CASSLDSTRGRAVNEQFF. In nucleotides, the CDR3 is TGTGCCAGCAGCTTAGACAGTACTAGGGGGAGGGCCGTCAATGAGCAGTTCTTC. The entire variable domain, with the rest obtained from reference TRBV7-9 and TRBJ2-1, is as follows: DTGVSQNPRHKITKRGQNVTFRCDPISEHNRLYWYRQTLGQGPEFLTYFQNEAQLEKSRLLSDRFSAERPKGSFSTLEIQRTEQGDSAMYLCASSLDSTRGRAVNEQFFGPGTRLTVL.

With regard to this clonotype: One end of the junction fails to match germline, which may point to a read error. The CDR3 loop is CASSGRDTGAFF. CDR3 nucleotides: TGTGCCAGTAGCGGGAGGGACACTGGAGCTTTCTTT. The V and J genes are TRBV5-5 and TRBJ1-1; D perhaps matches TRBD1 (6 bases). The germline V gene has CDR1 SGHKS and CDR2 YYEKEE (reference sequence). The CDR3 contains 12 residues.

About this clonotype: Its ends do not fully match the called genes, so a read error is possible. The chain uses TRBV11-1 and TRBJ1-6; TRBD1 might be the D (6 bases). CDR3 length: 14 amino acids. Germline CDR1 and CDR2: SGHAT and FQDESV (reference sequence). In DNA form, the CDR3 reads TGTGCCAGCAGCCGCAGGGGATATAATTCACACCTCCACTTT. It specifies CASSRRGYNSHLHF.

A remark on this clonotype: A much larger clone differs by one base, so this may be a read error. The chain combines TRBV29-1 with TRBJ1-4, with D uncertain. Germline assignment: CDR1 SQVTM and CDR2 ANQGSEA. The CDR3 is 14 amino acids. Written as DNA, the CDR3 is TGCAGCGCTGAAGGAGACGGGCAGGATGAAAAACTGTTTTTT. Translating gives CSAEGDGQDEKLFF.

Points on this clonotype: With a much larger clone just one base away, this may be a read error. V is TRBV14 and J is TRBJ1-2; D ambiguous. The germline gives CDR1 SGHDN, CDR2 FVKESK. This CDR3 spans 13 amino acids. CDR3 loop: CTSSQYGFYGYTF. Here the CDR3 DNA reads TGTACCAGCAGCCAATACGGGTTCTATGGCTACACCTTC.

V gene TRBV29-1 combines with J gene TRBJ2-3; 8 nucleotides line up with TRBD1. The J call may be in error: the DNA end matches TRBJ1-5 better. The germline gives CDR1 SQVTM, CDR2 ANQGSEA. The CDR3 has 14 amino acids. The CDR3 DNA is TGCAGCGTTATGGCCGGGACAGGACTAGATACGCAGCATTTT. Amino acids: CSVMAGTGLDTQHF.

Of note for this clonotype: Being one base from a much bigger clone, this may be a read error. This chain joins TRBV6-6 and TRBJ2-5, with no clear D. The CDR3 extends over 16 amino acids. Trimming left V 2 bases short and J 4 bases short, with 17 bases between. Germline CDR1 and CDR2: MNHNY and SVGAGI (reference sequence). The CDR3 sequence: CASSYPELALGETQYF. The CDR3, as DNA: TGTGCCAGCAGTTACCCCGAACTTGCTTTGGGAGAGACCCAGTACTTC.

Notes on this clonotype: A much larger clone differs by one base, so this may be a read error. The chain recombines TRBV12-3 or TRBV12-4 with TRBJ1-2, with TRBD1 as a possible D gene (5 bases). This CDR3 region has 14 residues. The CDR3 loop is CASSWDPLGYGCTF. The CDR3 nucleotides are TGTGCCAGCAGTTGGGACCCCCTGGGGTATGGCTGCACCTTC.

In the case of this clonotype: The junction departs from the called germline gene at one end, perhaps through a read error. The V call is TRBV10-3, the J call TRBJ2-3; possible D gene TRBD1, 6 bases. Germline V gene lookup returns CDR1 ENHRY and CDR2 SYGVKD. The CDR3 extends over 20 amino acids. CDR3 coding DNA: TGTCCCATCAGTGAGACCCTGGGGGCAGTTGTGGGAGAGAGGACAGATACGCAGTATTTT. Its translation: CPISETLGAVVGERTDTQYF.

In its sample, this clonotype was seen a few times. CDR3 region: CASSSTSSGSRREEQFF. CDR3 nucleotides: TGTGCCAGCAGCTCCACCTCGAGCGGGAGCCGTCGGGAGGAGCAGTTCTTC. The chain carries TRBV7-9 and TRBJ2-1; 8 nucleotides line up with TRBD2. The CDR3 consists of 17 residues. Trimming cost V 4 bases and J 10 bases; bases outside gene matches: 18. CDR1 and CDR2 from the germline V gene are SEHNR and FQNEAQ (reference sequence). Full variable domain (remainder filled in from reference TRBV7-9 and TRBJ2-1): DTGVSQNPRHKITKRGQNVTFRCDPISEHNRLYWYRQTLGQGPEFLTYFQNEAQLEKSRLLSDRFSAERPKGSFSTLEIQRTEQGDSAMYLCASSSTSSGSRREEQFFGPGTRLTVL.

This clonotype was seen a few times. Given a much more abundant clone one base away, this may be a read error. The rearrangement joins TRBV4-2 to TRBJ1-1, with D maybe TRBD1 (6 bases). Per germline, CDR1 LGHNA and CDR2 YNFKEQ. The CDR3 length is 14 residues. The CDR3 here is CASNQEQGNTEAFF. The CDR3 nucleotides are TGTGCCAGCAACCAAGAACAGGGGAACACTGAAGCTTTCTTT.

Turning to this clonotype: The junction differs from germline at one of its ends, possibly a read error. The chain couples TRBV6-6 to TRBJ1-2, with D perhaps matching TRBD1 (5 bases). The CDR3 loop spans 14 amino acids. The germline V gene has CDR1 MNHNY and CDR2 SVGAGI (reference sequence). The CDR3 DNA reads TGTGCCAGCAATTATTCCGGGGGGAACTATGGCTATACCTTC. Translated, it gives CASNYSGGNYGYTF.

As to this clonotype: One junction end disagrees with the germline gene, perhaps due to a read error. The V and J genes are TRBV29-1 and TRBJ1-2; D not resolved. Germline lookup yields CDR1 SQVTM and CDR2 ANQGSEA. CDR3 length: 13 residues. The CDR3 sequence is CSVVLTQNYGHTF. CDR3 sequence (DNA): TGTAGCGTCGTTCTGACCCAAAACTATGGCCACACCTTC.

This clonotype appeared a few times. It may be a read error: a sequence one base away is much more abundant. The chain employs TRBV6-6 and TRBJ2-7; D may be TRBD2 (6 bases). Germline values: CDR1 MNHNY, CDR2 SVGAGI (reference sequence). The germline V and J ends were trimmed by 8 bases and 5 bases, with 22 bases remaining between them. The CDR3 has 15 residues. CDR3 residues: CASRLGDFGDHEQYF. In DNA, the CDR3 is TGTGCCAGCCGTCTTGGGGACTTCGGGGACCACGAGCAGTACTTC.

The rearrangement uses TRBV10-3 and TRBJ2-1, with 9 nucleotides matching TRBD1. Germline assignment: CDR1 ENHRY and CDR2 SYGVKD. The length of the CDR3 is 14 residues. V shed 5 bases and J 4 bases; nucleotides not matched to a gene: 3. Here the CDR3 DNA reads TGTGCCATCAGTTCGGGACAGGGTTACAATGAGCAGTTCTTC. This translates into CAISSGQGYNEQFF.